This entry lists 4 T cell receptor beta chains sequenced from one sample in a study of blood T cell repertoires in COVID-19. Clones were sequenced by immunoSEQ multiplex PCR, and TCRdb holds only the in-frame ones, with some missing. This table holds around 100,000 clones, approximately 89% found once. Material: peripheral blood. These receptors were taken from a woman older than 75 in a cohort sampled during active COVID-19.

This chain links TRBV29-1 with TRBJ2-3; tentative D call: TRBD2 (7 bases). CDR1 is SQVTM, CDR2 ANQGSEA, per germline. V gave up 3 bases and J gave up 5 bases, with 15 bases separating them. The CDR3 contains 14 residues. For the CDR3, the DNA is TGCAGCGTTGATTGGGGGGGGACAAAAGATACGCAGTATTTT. Translating it yields CSVDWGGTKDTQYF.

The rearrangement links TRBV19 to TRBJ1-5, with TRBD1 matching 9 bases. The CDR3 is 14 amino acids. V lost 4 bases, J lost 9 bases, and 7 bases stayed unmatched. Germline V gene sequence: CDR1 LNHDA, CDR2 SQIVND (reference sequence). The CDR3 DNA follows: TGTGCCAGTAGTAGCGACAGGGGGGAACTGCCCCAGCATTTT. It codes for CASSSDRGELPQHF.

The chain employs TRBV5-4 and TRBJ1-5; D might be TRBD1 (5 bases). V dropped 0 bases and J dropped 7 bases, with 11 bases sitting between them. Germline values: CDR1 SGHNT, CDR2 YYREEE (reference sequence). There are 14 residues in the CDR3. CDR3 amino acids: CASSLDPDNQPQHF. The CDR3 DNA reads TGTGCCAGCAGCTTGGATCCGGACAACCAGCCCCAGCATTTT.

The chain uses TRBV6-2 or TRBV6-3 and TRBJ2-1, with 7 bases aligning to TRBD1. Germline CDR1 reads MNHEY; CDR2 reads SVGEGT. This CDR3 has 15 residues. Unmatched junction bases numbered 4, after V lost 0 bases and J lost 5 bases. The CDR3, as DNA: TGTGCCAGCAGTTACTCCGGGACAGCTAACAATGAGCAGTTCTTC. This codes for CASSYSGTANNEQFF.